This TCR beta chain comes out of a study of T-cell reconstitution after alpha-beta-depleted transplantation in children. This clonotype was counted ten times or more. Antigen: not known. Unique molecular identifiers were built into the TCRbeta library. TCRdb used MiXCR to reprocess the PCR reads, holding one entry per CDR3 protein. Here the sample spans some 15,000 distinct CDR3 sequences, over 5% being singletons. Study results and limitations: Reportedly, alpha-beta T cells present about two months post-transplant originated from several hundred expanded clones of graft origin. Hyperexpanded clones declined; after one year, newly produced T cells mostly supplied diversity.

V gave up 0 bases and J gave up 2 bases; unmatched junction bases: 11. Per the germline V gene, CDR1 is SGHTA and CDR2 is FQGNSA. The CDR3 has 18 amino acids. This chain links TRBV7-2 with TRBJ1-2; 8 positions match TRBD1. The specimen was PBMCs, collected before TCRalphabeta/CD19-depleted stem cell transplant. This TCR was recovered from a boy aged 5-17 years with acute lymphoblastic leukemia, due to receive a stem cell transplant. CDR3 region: CASSLARFRDRPNYGYTF. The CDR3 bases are TGTGCCAGCAGCTTAGCTCGTTTCCGGGACAGGCCAAACTATGGCTACACCTTC.